These 3 T cell receptor beta chains came from one sample sequenced in a study of blood T cell repertoires in COVID-19. Here immunoSEQ multiplex PCR was the method, and the copy in TCRdb shows in-frame clones only, minus some. This sample has roughly 260,000 clones; roughly 86% occur once, and the top ten carry 2% to 3%. Source material: PBMCs or T cells enriched from blood (not recorded which). The receptors originated from a woman in her thirties with acute COVID-19.

The CDR3 region is CASSPGTGHGYTF. In nucleotides, the CDR3 is TGCGCCAGCAGCCCCGGGACAGGGCATGGCTACACCTTC. The chain carries TRBV10-1 and TRBJ1-2; 9 bases are a match to TRBD1. Germline-derived CDR1 and CDR2 are WNHNN and SYGVQD (reference sequence). J gave up 6 bases and V 6 bases, and 5 bases lay outside the gene matches. This CDR3 contains 13 residues.

The chain has TRBV7-9 and TRBJ2-7, with D possibly TRBD2 on 5 matching bases. The V gene's germline CDR1 is SEHNR and CDR2 FQNEAQ (reference sequence). The length of the CDR3 is 13 residues. V dropped 3 bases and J dropped 2 bases, with 8 bases sitting between them. This CDR3 is CASSFPGTYEQYF. In DNA form, the CDR3 reads TGTGCCAGCAGCTTTCCCGGGACCTACGAGCAGTACTTC.

This chain connects TRBV19 to TRBJ1-1; D might be TRBD1 (6 bases). CDR1 is LNHDA, CDR2 SQIVND, per germline (reference sequence). The CDR3 runs 14 residues. V was cut by 5 bases and J by 2 bases, with 12 bases left in between. CDR3 sequence (DNA): TGTGCCAGTAGTCTCCGGGACACCAACACTGAAGCTTTCTTT. The encoded protein is CASSLRDTNTEAFF.